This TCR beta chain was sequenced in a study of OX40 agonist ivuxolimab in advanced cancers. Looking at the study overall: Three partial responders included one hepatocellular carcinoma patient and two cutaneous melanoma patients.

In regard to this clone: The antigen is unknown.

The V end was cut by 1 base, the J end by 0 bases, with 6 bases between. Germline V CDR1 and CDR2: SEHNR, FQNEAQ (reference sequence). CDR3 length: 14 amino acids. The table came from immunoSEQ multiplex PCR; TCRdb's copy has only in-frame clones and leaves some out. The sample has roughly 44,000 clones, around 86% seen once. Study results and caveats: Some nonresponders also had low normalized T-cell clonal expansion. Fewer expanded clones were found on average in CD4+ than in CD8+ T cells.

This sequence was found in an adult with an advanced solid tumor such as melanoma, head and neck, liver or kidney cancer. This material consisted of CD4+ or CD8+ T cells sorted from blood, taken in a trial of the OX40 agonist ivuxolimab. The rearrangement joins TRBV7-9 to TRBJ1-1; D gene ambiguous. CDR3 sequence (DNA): TGTGCCAGCAGCTTAGGGTTTTTGAACACTGAAGCTTTCTTT. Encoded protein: CASSLGFLNTEAFF.